One sample yielded the 27 T cell receptor beta chains listed below, sequenced in a study of control samples from healthy donors and cancer patients. The repertoire was sequenced with immunoSEQ multiplex PCR; TCRdb's copy has only in-frame clones and lacks some. Of 120,000 to 150,000 clones listed, approximately 93% were seen once; the top ten hold about 5.8%. Source material: blood. The receptors were gathered from a young man in good health.

The chain links TRBV28 to TRBJ1-2, with D unresolved. V was trimmed by 3 bases and J by 8 bases, leaving 19 bases between them. The CDR3 covers 15 residues. Germline loops: CDR1 MDHEN, CDR2 SYDVKM. The CDR3 DNA reads TGTGCCAGCAGTTTGTTGGAGGGCCCTATATGGGGCTACACCTTC. It encodes CASSLLEGPIWGYTF.

This chain connects TRBV5-1 to TRBJ1-3; D ambiguous. Germline V gene sequence: CDR1 SGHRS, CDR2 YFSETQ. Trimming took off 0 bases at V and 4 bases at J, with 8 bases between the two ends. CDR3 size: 14 residues. The CDR3 loop is CASSLGEEGNTIYF. CDR3 coding DNA: TGCGCCAGCAGCTTGGGGGAAGAAGGAAACACCATATATTTT.

The genes are TRBV9 and TRBJ2-7, with TRBD2 matching 7 bases. The germline V gene encodes CDR1 SGDLS and CDR2 YYNGEE. Trimming cost V 3 bases and J 2 bases; bases outside gene matches: 8. The CDR3 has 15 residues. CDR3 in DNA: TGTGCCAGCAGCGGGAAGGAAGCGGGACCCTACGAGCAGTACTTC. This gives the protein CASSGKEAGPYEQYF. Complete variable domain (other parts from reference TRBV9 and TRBJ2-7): DSGVTQTPKHLITATGQRVTLRCSPRSGDLSVYWYQQSLDQGLQFLIQYYNGEERAKGNILERFSAQQFPDLHSELNLSSLELGDSALYFCASSGKEAGPYEQYFGPGTRLTVT.

The rearrangement joins TRBV10-2 to TRBJ1-5; D not certain. The ends were cut back, 0 bases at V and 9 bases at J, with 15 bases in the middle. This CDR3 region has 15 residues. Germline V gene sequence: CDR1 WSHSY, CDR2 SAAADI. The CDR3 here is CASSESVGRPRPQHF. The CDR3 DNA reads as TGCGCCAGCAGTGAGTCCGTCGGACGGCCTCGGCCCCAGCATTTT.

V and J are TRBV3-1 (or the pseudogene TRBV3-2) and TRBJ2-3; no firm D call. The V end was cut by 0 bases, the J end by 5 bases, with 6 bases between. Germline V gene sequence: CDR1 LGHDT, CDR2 YNNKEL (reference sequence). This CDR3 region has 13 residues. CDR3 nucleotide sequence: TGTGCCAGCAGCCAAGATCCGGGAGATACGCAGTATTTT. Translation: CASSQDPGDTQYF.

This rearrangement joins TRBV10-3 to TRBJ1-1; D gene uncertain. With 2 bases removed from V and 1 base from J, the gap between germline ends came to 5 bases. Germline-derived CDR1 and CDR2 are ENHRY and SYGVKD. The CDR3 is 13 residues long. The CDR3 coding sequence is TGTGCCATCAGTGAGGGGAGGAACACTGAAGCTTTCTTT. It codes for CAISEGRNTEAFF.

The CDR3 DNA reads as TGTGCCAGCAGCCACACGACCCGCAGCGCCAGGCCTATCTATGGCTACACCTTC. This encodes CASSHTTRSARPIYGYTF. This chain links TRBV7-9 with TRBJ1-2; D is undetermined. Trimming removed 5 bases from V and 4 bases from J, with 26 bases in between. Germline lookup yields CDR1 SEHNR and CDR2 FQNEAQ (reference sequence). CDR3 length: 18 residues.

This chain connects TRBV30 to TRBJ2-7, with D perhaps TRBD2 (7 bases). The CDR3 sequence is 15 residues long. Deletions cut 0 bases from V and 1 base from J, with 13 bases between. CDR1 is GTSNPN, CDR2 SVGIG, per germline (reference sequence). CDR3 nucleotides: TGTGCCTGGAGTGTACTAGGGGGGGTGTCCTACGAGCAGTACTTC. Translation gives CAWSVLGGVSYEQYF.

The rearrangement links TRBV28 to TRBJ2-2; no reliable D call. Germline V gene lookup returns CDR1 MDHEN and CDR2 SYDVKM. The CDR3 extends over 15 amino acids. Trimming removed 4 bases from V and 0 bases from J, with 9 bases in between. The CDR3 reads CASSYLGTNTGELFF. The CDR3 bases are TGTGCCAGCAGTTACCTGGGGACGAACACCGGGGAGCTGTTTTTT.

This clone was observed a single time. The rearrangement joins TRBV12-3 or TRBV12-4 to TRBJ1-1; TRBD1 is a possible D gene (6 bases). This CDR3 is 13 amino acids long. V gave up 5 bases and J gave up 5 bases, with 12 bases separating them. CDR3 residues: CASSPRQATEAFF. The CDR3, as DNA: TGTGCCAGCAGTCCAAGACAGGCTACTGAAGCTTTCTTT.

The chain joins TRBV30 to TRBJ1-2; D uncertain. CDR3 length: 15 amino acids. Germline lookup yields CDR1 GTSNPN and CDR2 SVGIG (reference sequence). Trimming took 0 bases from V and 5 from J, leaving 16 bases between them. The CDR3 reads CAWSVGLTLGYGYTF. The DNA for the CDR3 is TGTGCCTGGAGTGTCGGGTTAACCCTTGGATATGGCTACACCTTC.

The chain joins TRBV11-2 to TRBJ2-2; D ambiguous. The CDR3 runs 11 residues. Germline V gives CDR1 SGHAT, CDR2 FQNNGV. V lost 5 bases to trimming and J lost 8 bases, with 6 bases between them. CDR3 in amino acids: CASSPQGELFF. The CDR3 DNA sequence: TGTGCCAGCAGCCCCCAAGGGGAGCTGTTTTTT.

The chain links TRBV9 to TRBJ2-1; D ambiguous. In germline, CDR1 is SGDLS, CDR2 YYNGEE. This CDR3 comprises 13 residues. The V end was cut by 0 bases, the J end by 5 bases, with 6 bases between. Here the CDR3 reads CASSVALDNEQFF. CDR3 nucleotides: TGTGCCAGCAGCGTAGCCCTGGACAATGAGCAGTTCTTC.

This clone was picked up one time. The chain uses TRBV5-1 and TRBJ1-2; D is ambiguous. Deletions cut 3 bases from V and 2 bases from J, with 14 bases between. Germline lookup yields CDR1 SGHRS and CDR2 YFSETQ. This CDR3 region has 15 residues. The CDR3 nucleotides are TGCGCCAGCAGCTCCGGTTTGACCCGAAACTATGGCTACACCTTC. It is translated as CASSSGLTRNYGYTF.

This clone has a single count. The chain is built from TRBV6-5 and TRBJ2-3; 9 nucleotides agree with TRBD2. CDR1 and CDR2 from the germline V gene are MNHEY and SVGAGI. Trimming removed 2 bases from V and 4 bases from J; junction bases left unmatched: 4. CDR3 length: 15 residues. In DNA form, the CDR3 reads TGTGCCAGCAGTTACCTTGGCGGGGGGGCAGATACGCAGTATTTT. Translated: CASSYLGGGADTQYF.

This clone has just one count. The genes are TRBV27 and TRBJ2-3, with TRBD2 matching over 10 bases. With V trimmed by 5 bases and J by 2 bases, 4 bases remained unmatched. The CDR3 covers 15 residues. Germline V gives CDR1 MNHEY, CDR2 SMNVEV (reference sequence). The DNA of the CDR3 is TGTGCCAGCAGTCTACTAGCGGGGCACACAGATACGCAGTATTTT. Protein: CASSLLAGHTDTQYF.

The CDR3 DNA reads TGTGCCAGCAGCTACCGGGACAACAACTATGGCTACACCTTC. Protein sequence: CASSYRDNNYGYTF. The chain links TRBV6-5 to TRBJ1-2, with D possibly TRBD1 on 6 matching bases. Germline lookup yields CDR1 MNHEY and CDR2 SVGAGI. The CDR3 sequence is 14 residues long. V was pared by 6 bases and J by 2 bases, with 13 bases between.

The rearrangement joins TRBV15 to TRBJ2-1; D may be TRBD2 (5 bases). Trimming left V 0 bases short and J 5 bases short, with 8 bases between. Germline values: CDR1 LNHNV, CDR2 YYDKDF (reference sequence). The CDR3 extends over 14 amino acids. The CDR3 DNA reads TGTGCCACCAGCAGAGAGTTCGGGAACAATGAGCAGTTCTTC. Translated, it gives CATSREFGNNEQFF.

This chain joins TRBV5-1 and TRBJ2-5, with 7 positions matching TRBD1. The germline gives CDR1 SGHRS, CDR2 YFSETQ. The J segment lost 3 bases and the V segment lost 0 bases, leaving 8 bases of the junction unmatched. The CDR3 has 16 residues. The CDR3 region has the DNA TGCGCCAGCAGCTTGGCCGGCCTGACAGGGAAAGAGACCCAGTACTTC. Translating gives CASSLAGLTGKETQYF.

This chain uses TRBV7-9 with TRBJ2-7; D remains ambiguous. The V gene's germline CDR1 is SEHNR and CDR2 FQNEAQ (reference sequence). Trimming stripped 5 bases from V and 4 bases from J, with 15 bases between. The CDR3 runs to 14 residues. CDR3 sequence (DNA): TGTGCCAGCAGCCCGCCGGACCAAGCTTACGAGCAGTACTTC. Translation gives CASSPPDQAYEQYF.

As for this clone: One end of the junction varies from germline; a read error may be responsible. The chain joins TRBV6-5 to TRBJ2-7; 7 bases fit TRBD1. Germline CDR1 is MNHEY and CDR2 is SVGAGI. The CDR3 is 14 amino acids. In DNA, the CDR3 is TGTGCCAGCAGTTGGACAGGATTCTCCTCCGAGCAGTACTTC. Its translation is CASSWTGFSSEQYF.

The genes are TRBV28 and TRBJ2-1; D call uncertain. Trimming cost V 5 bases and J 2 bases, with 10 bases left between them. This CDR3 has 14 amino acids. In germline, CDR1 is MDHEN, CDR2 SYDVKM. The CDR3 sequence: CASSRLQTYNEQFF. In DNA form, the CDR3 reads TGTGCCAGCAGTAGGCTACAGACCTACAATGAGCAGTTCTTC.

This sequence joins TRBV30 and TRBJ2-5; 10 nucleotides agree with TRBD1. The CDR3 loop spans 12 amino acids. J lost 5 bases, V lost 5 bases, and 2 bases had no gene match. Germline loops: CDR1 GTSNPN, CDR2 SVGIG (reference sequence). The CDR3 protein is CAWDRGLETQYF. For the CDR3, the DNA is TGTGCCTGGGACAGGGGGCTGGAGACCCAGTACTTC.

The CDR3 sequence is CASSLDGGGVEAFF. The CDR3 region has the DNA TGCGCCAGCAGCTTGGATGGGGGAGGTGTTGAAGCTTTCTTT. The chain combines TRBV5-1 with TRBJ1-1, with D possibly matching TRBD1 (5 bases). CDR3 length: 14 residues. The germline CDR1 and CDR2 sequences are SGHRS and YFSETQ. Trimming removed 0 bases at V and 7 bases at J, with 13 bases between.

The chain combines TRBV18 with TRBJ2-3, with D unresolved. This CDR3 comprises 13 residues. The germline V gene has CDR1 KGHSH and CDR2 LQKENI. V lost 2 bases, J lost 4 bases, and 7 bases lay in between. DNA of the CDR3: TGTGCCAGCTCACCATTTACAGCAGATACGCAGTATTTT. Amino acids: CASSPFTADTQYF.

The V and J genes are TRBV18 and TRBJ1-5; D gene uncertain. Germline V gene lookup returns CDR1 KGHSH and CDR2 LQKENI. The CDR3 has 13 amino acids. Trimming left V 9 bases short and J 3 bases short, with 12 bases between. CDR3 region: CASRLTDNQPQHF. In DNA form, the CDR3 reads TGTGCCAGTCGTTTAACAGACAATCAGCCCCAGCATTTT.

The J gene is TRBJ2-1, the V gene TRBV5-1, with 10 bases lining up with TRBD2. CDR3 length: 18 residues. The V and J ends lost 0 bases and 4 bases, in that order; junction bases with no gene match: 10. The V gene's germline CDR1 is SGHRS and CDR2 YFSETQ. CDR3 protein: CASSLVVASGGGYNEQFF. CDR3 DNA: TGCGCCAGCAGCTTGGTGGTGGCTAGCGGGGGAGGGTACAATGAGCAGTTCTTC.